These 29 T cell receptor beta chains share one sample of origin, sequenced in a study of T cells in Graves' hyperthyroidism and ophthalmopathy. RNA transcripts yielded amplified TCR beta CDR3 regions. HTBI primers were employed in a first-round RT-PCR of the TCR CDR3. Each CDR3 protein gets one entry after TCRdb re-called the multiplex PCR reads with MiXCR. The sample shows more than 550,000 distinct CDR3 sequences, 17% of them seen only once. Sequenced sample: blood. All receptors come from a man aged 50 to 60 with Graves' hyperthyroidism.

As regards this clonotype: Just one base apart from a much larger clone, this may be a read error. The CDR3 is CASSSQGSGIGSLEAFF. In nucleotides, the CDR3 is TGTGCCAGCAGCTCCCAGGGGTCCGGGATAGGGAGCTTGGAAGCTTTCTTT. The chain recombines TRBV13 with TRBJ1-1; a possible D gene is TRBD1 (6 bases). Between the trimmed V and J ends, which lost 4 bases and 8 bases, there was a span of 26 bases. The CDR3 has 17 amino acids. The germline V gene encodes CDR1 PRHDT and CDR2 FYEKMQ (reference sequence).

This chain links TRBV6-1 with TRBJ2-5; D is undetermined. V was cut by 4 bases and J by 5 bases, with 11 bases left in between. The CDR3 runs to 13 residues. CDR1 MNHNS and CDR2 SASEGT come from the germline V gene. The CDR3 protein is CASSGNRAETQYF. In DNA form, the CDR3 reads TGTGCCAGCAGTGGTAATAGAGCGGAGACCCAGTACTTC.

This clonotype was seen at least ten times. The CDR3 coding sequence is TGTGCCAGCAGCGCGGACAGGGGGGATACGCAGTATTTT. It codes for CASSADRGDTQYF. The chain joins TRBV11-2 to TRBJ2-3; 10 bases are shared with TRBD1. This CDR3 region has 13 residues. V was clipped by 5 bases and J by 6 bases; unmatched bases: 2. In germline, CDR1 is SGHAT, CDR2 FQNNGV.

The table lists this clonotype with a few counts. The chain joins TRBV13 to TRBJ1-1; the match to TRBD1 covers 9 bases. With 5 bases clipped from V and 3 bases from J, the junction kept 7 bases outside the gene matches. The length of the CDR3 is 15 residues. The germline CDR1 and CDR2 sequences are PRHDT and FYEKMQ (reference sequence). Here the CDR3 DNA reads TGTGCCAGCAGCCGACCGGGACAGGGATACACTGAAGCTTTCTTT. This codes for CASSRPGQGYTEAFF.

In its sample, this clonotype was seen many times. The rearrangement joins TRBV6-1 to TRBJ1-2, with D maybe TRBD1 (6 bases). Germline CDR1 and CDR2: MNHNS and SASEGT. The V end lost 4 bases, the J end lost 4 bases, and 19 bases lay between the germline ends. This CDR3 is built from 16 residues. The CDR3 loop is CASSAVWGARRYGYTF. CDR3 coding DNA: TGTGCCAGCAGTGCCGTATGGGGGGCGCGGCGCTATGGCTACACCTTC.

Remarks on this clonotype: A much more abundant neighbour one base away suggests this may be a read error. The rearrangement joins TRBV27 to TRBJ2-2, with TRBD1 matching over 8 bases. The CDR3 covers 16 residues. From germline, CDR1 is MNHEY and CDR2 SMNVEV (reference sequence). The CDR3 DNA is TGTACCAGCAGTCGGACGGCCAGGGGGCGCCCCGGGGAGCTGTTTTTT. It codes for CTSSRTARGRPGELFF.

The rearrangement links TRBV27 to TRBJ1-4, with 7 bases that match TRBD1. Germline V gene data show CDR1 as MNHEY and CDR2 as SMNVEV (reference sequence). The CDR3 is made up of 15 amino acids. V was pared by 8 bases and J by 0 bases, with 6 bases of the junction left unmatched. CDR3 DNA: TGTGCCAGCGGACAGGACCGCACAACTAATGAAAAACTGTTTTTT. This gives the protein CASGQDRTTNEKLFF. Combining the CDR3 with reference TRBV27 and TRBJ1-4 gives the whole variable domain EAQVTQNPRYLITVTGKKLTVTCSQNMNHEYMSWYRQDPGLGLRQIYYSMNVEVTDKGDVPEGYKVSRKEKRNFPLILESPSPNQTSLYFCASGQDRTTNEKLFFGSGTQLSVL.

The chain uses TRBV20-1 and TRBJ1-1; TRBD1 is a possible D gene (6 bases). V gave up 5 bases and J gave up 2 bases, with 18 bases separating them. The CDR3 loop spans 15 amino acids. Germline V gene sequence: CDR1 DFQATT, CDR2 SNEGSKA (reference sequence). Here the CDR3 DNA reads TGCAGTGCTCAAGACTCCGGGACACCAAACACTGAAGCTTTCTTT. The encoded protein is CSAQDSGTPNTEAFF.

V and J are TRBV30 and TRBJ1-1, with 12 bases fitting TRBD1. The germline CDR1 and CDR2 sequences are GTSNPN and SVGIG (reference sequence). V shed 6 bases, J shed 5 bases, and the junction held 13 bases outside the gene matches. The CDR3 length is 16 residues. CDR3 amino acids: CACTRDRGLLGTEAFF. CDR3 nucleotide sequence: TGTGCCTGCACCCGGGACAGGGGGCTCTTAGGAACTGAAGCTTTCTTT.

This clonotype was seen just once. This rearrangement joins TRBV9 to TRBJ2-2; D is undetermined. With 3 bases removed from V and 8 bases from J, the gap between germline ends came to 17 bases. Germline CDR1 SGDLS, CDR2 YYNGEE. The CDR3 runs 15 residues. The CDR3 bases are TGTGCCAGCAGCGGGGCCAGCCCGGTGTTTGGGGAGCTGTTTTTT. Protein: CASSGASPVFGELFF.

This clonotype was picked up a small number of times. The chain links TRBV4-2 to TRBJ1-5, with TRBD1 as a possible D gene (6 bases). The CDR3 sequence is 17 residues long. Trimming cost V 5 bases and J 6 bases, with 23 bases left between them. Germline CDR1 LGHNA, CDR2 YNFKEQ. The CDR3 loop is CASSAQAGGVRVQPQHF. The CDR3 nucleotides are TGTGCCAGCAGCGCCCAAGCGGGGGGCGTTCGGGTTCAGCCCCAGCATTTT.

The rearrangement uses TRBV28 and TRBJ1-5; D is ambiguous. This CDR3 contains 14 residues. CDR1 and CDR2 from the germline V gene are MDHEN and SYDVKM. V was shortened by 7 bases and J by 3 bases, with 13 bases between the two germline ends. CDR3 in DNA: TGTGCCAGCACCTTAGCCGCCCCCAATCAGCCCCAGCATTTT. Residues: CASTLAAPNQPQHF.

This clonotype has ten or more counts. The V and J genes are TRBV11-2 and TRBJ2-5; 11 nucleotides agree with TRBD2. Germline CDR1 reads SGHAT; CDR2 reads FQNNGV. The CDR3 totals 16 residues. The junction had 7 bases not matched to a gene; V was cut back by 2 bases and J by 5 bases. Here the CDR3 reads CASSLKLAGGFETQYF. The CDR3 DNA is TGTGCCAGCAGCTTAAAGCTAGCGGGAGGTTTTGAGACCCAGTACTTC.

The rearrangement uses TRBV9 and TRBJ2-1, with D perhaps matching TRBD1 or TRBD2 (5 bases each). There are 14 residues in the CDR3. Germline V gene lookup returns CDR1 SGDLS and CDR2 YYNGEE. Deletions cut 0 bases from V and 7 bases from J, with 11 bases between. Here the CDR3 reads CASSVVGTLNEQFF. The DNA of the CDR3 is TGTGCCAGCAGCGTAGTTGGGACCTTAAATGAGCAGTTCTTC.

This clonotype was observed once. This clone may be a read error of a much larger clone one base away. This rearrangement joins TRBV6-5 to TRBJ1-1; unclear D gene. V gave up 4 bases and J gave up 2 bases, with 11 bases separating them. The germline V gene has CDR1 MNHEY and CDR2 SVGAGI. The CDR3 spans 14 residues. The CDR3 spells CASSCSGANTEAFF. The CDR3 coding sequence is TGTGCCAGCAGTTGCTCCGGAGCAAACACTGAAGCTTTCTTT.

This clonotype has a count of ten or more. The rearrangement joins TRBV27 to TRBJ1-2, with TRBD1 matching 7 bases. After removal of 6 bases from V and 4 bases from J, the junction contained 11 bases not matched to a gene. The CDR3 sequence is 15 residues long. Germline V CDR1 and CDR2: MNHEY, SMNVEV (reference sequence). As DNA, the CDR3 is TGTGCCAGCAGCCGACAGGGTGGCGGGTTCTATGGCTACACCTTC. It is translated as CASSRQGGGFYGYTF.

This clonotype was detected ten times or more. The CDR3 DNA reads as TGTGCCAGTAGTAGTTTGAAATACACCGGGGAGCTGTTTTTT. This gives the protein CASSSLKYTGELFF. The rearrangement joins TRBV19 to TRBJ2-2; D is ambiguous. This CDR3 has 14 amino acids. V shed 4 bases and J shed 3 bases, with 9 bases lying between them. CDR1 and CDR2 (germline): LNHDA, SQIVND (reference sequence). The complete variable domain, with remaining parts taken from reference TRBV19 and TRBJ2-2, reads DGGITQSPKYLFRKEGQNVTLSCEQNLNHDAMYWYRQDPGQGLRLIYYSQIVNDFQKGDIAEGYSVSREKKESFPLTVTSAQKNPTAFYLCASSSLKYTGELFFGEGSRLTVL.

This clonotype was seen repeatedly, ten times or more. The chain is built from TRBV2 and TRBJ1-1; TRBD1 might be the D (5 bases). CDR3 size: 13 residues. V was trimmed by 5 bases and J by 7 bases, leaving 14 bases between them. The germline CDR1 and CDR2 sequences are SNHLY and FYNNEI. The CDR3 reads CASSLNSQGEAFF. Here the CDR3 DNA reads TGTGCCAGCAGTCTAAACTCCCAGGGTGAAGCTTTCTTT.

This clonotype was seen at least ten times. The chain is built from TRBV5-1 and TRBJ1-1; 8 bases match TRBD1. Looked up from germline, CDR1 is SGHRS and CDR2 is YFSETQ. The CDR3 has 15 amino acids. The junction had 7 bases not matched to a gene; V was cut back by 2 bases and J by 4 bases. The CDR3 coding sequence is TGCGCCAGCAGCTTTGGCGACAGGGGAACCACTGAAGCTTTCTTT. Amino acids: CASSFGDRGTTEAFF.

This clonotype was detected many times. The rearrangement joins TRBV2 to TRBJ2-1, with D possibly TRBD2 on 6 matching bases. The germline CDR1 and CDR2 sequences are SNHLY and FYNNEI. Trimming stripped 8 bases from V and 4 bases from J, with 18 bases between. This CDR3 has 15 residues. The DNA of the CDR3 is TGTGCCAGCCCAAACGGGCTAGCGACTTACAATGAGCAGTTCTTC. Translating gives CASPNGLATYNEQFF. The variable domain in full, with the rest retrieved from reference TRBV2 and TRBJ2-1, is EPEVTQTPSHQVTQMGQEVILRCVPISNHLYFYWYRQILGQKVEFLVSFYNNEISEKSEIFDDQFSVERPDGSNFTLKIRSTKLEDSAMYFCASPNGLATYNEQFFGPGTRLTVL.

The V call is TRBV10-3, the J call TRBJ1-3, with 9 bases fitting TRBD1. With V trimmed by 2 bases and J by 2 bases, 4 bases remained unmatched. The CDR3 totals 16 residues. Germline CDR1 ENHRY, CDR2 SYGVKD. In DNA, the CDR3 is TGTGCCATCAGTGAGAGTGGGACAGGGACTGGAAACACCATATATTTT. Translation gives CAISESGTGTGNTIYF.

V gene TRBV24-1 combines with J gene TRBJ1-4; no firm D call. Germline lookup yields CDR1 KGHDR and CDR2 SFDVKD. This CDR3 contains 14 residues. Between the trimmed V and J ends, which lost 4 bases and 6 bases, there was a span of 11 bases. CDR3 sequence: CATSEGQIHEKLFF. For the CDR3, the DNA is TGTGCCACCAGTGAAGGGCAGATCCATGAAAAACTGTTTTTT.

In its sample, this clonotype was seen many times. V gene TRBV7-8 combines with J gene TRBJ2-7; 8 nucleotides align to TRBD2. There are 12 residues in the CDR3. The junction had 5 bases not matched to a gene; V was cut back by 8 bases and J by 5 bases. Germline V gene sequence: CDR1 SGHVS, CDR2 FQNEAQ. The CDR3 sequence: CASESGSNEQYF. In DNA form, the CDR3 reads TGTGCCAGCGAAAGCGGGAGCAACGAGCAGTACTTC.

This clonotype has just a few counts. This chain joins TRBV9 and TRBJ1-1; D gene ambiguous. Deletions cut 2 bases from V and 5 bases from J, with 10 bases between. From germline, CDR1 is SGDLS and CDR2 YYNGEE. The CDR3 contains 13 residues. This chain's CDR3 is CASSVSSQTEAFF. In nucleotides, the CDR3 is TGTGCCAGCAGCGTTAGCTCTCAAACTGAAGCTTTCTTT.

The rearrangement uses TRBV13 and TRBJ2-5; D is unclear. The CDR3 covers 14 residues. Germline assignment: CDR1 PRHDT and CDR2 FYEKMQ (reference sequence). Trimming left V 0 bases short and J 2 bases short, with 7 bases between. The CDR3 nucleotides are TGTGCCAGCAGCTTAGGGCAGTTTCAAGAGACCCAGTACTTC. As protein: CASSLGQFQETQYF.

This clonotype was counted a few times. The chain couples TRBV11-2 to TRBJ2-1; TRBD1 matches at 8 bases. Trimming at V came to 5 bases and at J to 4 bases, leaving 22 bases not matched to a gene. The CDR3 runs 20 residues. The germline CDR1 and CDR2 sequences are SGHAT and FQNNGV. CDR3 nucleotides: TGTGCCAGCAGCATACTCCGACAGGGGTTAGCGGATCGCAGTTACAATGAGCAGTTCTTC. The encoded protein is CASSILRQGLADRSYNEQFF.

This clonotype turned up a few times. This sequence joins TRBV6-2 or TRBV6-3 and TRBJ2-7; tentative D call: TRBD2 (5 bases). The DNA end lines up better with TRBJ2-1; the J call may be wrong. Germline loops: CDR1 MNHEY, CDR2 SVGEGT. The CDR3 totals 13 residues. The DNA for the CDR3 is TGTGCCAGCAGTTACTCGACGGGGTACGAGCAGTTCTTC. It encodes CASSYSTGYEQFF.

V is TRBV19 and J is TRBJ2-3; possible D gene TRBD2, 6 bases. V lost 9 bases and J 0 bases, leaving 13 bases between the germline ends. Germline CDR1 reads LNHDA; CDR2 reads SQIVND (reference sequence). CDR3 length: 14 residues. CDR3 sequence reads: CASANSGSTDTQYF. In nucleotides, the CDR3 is TGTGCCAGCGCTAATAGCGGTAGCACAGATACGCAGTATTTT.

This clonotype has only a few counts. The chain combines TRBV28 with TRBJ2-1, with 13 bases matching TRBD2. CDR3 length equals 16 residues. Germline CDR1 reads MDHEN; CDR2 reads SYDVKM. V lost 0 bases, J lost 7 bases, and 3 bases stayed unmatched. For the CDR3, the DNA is TGTGCCAGCAGTTTATGGACTAGCGGGAGGAGGAATGAGCAGTTCTTC. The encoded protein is CASSLWTSGRRNEQFF.